These T cell receptor beta chains were read from a single sample in a study of human T cells and chemical hapten exposure. TCRdb reanalysed the RACE reads using MiXCR and keeps one entry per CDR3 protein. The profile shows under 130,000 distinct CDR3 sequences, 30% to 35% of them singletons. The sequences come from whole blood, collected in connection with sensitization to the hapten diphenylcyclopropenone (DPC). The receptor source for this set is a man aged 35-49 years with alopecia areata. Some clones in this sample may be carry-over from other donors' samples. Both conserved end residues are trimmed from each CDR3.

j_call v_call cdr3_length cdr3_aa
TRBJ2-6 TRBV5-1 13 ASSLTVSGANVLT
TRBJ1-2 TRBV29-1 12 SVEDGIASSGYT
TRBJ2-1 TRBV7-9 14 ASSPETTSSYNEQF
TRBJ2-3 TRBV11-3 13 ASSLGTVSTDTQY
TRBJ1-6 TRBV4-2 17 ASRPPGQGPFGTMSPLH
TRBJ2-5 TRBV2 12 ASRAGTVQETQY
TRBJ1-1 TRBV5-4 11 ASSLPMNTEAF
TRBJ2-7 TRBV29-1 11 SVIGGGYPEQY
TRBJ1-2 TRBV4-3 12 ASSQDSTIAGYT
TRBJ2-1 TRBV5-4 14 ASSGRVSASADEQF